The present TCR beta chain was sequenced within a study of T cells in Graves' hyperthyroidism and ophthalmopathy. Study-wide findings and caveats: Most thyroid clonotypes expanded above 0.001 were also detected in blood.

This clonotype has ten or more counts. Its target is not known. Researchers took RNA transcripts and amplified the TCR beta CDR3 regions from them. The HTBI primer set drove a first-round RT-PCR of the TCR CDR3. A single record per CDR3 protein comes from TCRdb applying MiXCR to the multiplex PCR reads. The profile shows approximately 500,000 distinct CDR3 sequences, 40% to 55% of them singletons. The source material was peripheral blood or thyroid tissue (not recorded which). This receptor was taken from a young woman with Graves' hyperthyroidism.

The CDR3 DNA follows: TGTGCCAGCTCACCTTCGGCGCGTCAGCCCCAGCATTTT. As protein: CASSPSARQPQHF. The J gene is TRBJ1-5, the V gene TRBV18, with unresolved D. V gave up 3 bases and J gave up 6 bases, with 9 bases separating them. CDR1 KGHSH and CDR2 LQKENI come from the germline V gene. The CDR3 is 13 residues long.